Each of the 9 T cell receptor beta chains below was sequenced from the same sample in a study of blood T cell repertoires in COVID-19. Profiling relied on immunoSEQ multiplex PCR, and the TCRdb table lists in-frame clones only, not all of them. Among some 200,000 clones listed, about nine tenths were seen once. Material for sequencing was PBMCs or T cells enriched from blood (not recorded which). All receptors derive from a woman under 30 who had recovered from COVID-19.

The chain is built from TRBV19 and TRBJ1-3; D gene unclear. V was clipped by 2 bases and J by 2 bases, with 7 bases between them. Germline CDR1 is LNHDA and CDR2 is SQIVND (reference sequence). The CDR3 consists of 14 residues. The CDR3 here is CASSIRSTGNTIYF. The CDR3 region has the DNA TGTGCCAGTAGTATAAGGAGTACTGGAAACACCATATATTTT.

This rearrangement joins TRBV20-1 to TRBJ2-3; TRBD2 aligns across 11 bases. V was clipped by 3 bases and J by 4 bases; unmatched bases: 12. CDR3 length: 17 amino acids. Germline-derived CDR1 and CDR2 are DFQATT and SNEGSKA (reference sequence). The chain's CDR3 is CSASPLIAGGLADTQYF. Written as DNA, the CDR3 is TGCAGTGCTAGTCCTCTAATAGCGGGAGGGCTGGCAGATACGCAGTATTTT.

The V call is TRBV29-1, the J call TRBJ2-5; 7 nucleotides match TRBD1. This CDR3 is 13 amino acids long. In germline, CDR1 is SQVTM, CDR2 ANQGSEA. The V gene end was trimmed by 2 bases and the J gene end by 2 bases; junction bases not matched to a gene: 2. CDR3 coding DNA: TGCAGCGTTGAACTGGGACAGCAAGAGACCCAGTACTTC. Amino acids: CSVELGQQETQYF.

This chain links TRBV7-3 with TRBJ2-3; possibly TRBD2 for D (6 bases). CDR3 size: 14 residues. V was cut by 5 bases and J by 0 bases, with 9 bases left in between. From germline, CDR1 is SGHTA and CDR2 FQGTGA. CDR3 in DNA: TGTGCCAGCAGCCTTAGCGGTAGCACAGATACGCAGTATTTT. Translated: CASSLSGSTDTQYF.

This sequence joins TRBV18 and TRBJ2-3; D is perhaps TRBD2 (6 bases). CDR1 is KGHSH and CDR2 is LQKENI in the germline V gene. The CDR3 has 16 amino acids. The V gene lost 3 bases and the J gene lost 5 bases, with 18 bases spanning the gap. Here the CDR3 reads CASSPFGAGGVDTQYF. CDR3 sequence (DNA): TGTGCCAGCTCACCGTTCGGCGCGGGCGGGGTAGATACGCAGTATTTT.

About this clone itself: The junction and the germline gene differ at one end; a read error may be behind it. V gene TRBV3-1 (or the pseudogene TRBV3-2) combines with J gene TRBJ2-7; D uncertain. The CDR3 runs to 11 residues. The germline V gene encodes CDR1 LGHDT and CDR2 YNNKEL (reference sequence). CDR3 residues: CASSQGTTVIF. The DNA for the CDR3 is TGTGCCAGCAGCCAAGGTACCACAGTGATTTTC.

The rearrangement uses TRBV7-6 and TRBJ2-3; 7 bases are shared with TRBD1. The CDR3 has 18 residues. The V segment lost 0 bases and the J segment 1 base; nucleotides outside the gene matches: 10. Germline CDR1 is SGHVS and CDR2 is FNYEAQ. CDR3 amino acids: CASSLADRVGLGTDTQYF. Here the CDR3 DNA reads TGTGCCAGCAGCTTAGCCGACAGGGTTGGATTGGGCACAGATACGCAGTATTTT.

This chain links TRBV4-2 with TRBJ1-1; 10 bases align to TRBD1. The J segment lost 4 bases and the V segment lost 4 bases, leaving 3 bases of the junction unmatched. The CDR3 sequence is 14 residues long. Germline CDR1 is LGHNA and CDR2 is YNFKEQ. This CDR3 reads CASSPRTGGTEAFF. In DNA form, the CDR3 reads TGTGCCAGCAGCCCCCGGACAGGGGGCACTGAAGCTTTCTTT.

DNA of the CDR3: TGTGCCACCAGCAGAGATCCCGGGACTAGCGGGAAGGAGACCCAGTACTTC. As protein: CATSRDPGTSGKETQYF. The V gene is TRBV15, the J gene TRBJ2-5; TRBD2 matches 13 bases. The CDR3 is 17 residues long. Unmatched junction bases numbered 6, after V lost 0 bases and J lost 5 bases. Per the germline V gene, CDR1 is LNHNV and CDR2 is YYDKDF (reference sequence).